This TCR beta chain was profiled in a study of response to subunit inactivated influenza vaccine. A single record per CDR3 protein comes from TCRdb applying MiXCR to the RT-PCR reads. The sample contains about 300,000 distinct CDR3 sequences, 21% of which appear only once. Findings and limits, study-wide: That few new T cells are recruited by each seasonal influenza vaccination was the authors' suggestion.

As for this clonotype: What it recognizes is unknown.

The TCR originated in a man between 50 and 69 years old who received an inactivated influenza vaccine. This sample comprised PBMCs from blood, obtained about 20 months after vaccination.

This chain's CDR3 is CSVESRENEKLFF. CDR3 nucleotide sequence: TGCAGCGTTGAAAGCAGGGAGAATGAAAAACTGTTTTTT. The genes are TRBV29-1 and TRBJ1-4; D is perhaps TRBD1 (5 bases). With 2 bases removed from V and 5 bases from J, the gap between germline ends came to 9 bases. The germline V gene has CDR1 SQVTM and CDR2 ANQGSEA. This CDR3 is 13 amino acids long.